This T cell receptor beta chain was profiled in a study of blood T cell repertoires in COVID-19. Study-level information: From the United States, Italy and Spain came samples of acute and convalescent COVID-19. Sample material is recorded as cDNA or gDNA derived from T cells, B-cell-depleted T cells, or PBMCs.

This clone was seen just once. Authors' data handling: Reference gene primers were amplified, and this amplification served to estimate nucleated cell counts. Clones were sequenced by immunoSEQ multiplex PCR, and TCRdb holds only the in-frame ones, with some missing. V, J and clone size derive from that table, while D and trimming were established from the DNA sequence. Among roughly 160,000 clones listed, around 81% were seen once. V trimming: 3 bases; J trimming: 1 base; junction bases outside the gene matches: 1. Germline V lookup: CDR1 SGHTA, CDR2 FQGNSA. CDR3 size: 14 residues. The clonotype originates from a man in his 70s with active or convalescent COVID-19. Sequencing was done on a sample of peripheral blood. The chain joins TRBV7-2 to TRBJ1-1, with 8 bases fitting TRBD1. The CDR3 reads CASSFDRGNTEAFF. The DNA for the CDR3 is TGTGCCAGCAGCTTTGACAGGGGGAACACTGAAGCTTTCTTT.